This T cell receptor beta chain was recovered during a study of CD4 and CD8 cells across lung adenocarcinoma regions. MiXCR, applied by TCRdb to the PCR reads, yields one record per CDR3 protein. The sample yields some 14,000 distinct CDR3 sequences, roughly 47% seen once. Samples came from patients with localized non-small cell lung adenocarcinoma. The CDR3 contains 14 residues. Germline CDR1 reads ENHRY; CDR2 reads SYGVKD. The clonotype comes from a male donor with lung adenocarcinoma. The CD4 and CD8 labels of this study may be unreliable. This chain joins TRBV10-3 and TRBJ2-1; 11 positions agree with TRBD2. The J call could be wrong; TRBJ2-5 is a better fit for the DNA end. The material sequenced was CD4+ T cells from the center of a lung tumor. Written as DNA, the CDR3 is TGTGCCATCAGTGTGGGACTAGCGGAAGAGACCCAGTACTTC. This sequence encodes CAISVGLAEETQYF.